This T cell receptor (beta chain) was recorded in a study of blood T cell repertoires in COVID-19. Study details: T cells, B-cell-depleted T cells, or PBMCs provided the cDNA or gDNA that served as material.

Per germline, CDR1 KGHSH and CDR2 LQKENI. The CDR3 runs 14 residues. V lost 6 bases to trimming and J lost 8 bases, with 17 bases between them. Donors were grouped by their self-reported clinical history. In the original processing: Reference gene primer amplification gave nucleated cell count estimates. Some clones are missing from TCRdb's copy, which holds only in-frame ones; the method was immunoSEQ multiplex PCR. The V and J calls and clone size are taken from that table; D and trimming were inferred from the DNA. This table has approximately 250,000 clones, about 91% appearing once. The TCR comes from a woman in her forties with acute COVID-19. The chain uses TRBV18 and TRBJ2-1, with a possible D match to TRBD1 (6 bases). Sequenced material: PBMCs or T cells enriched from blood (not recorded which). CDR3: CASSWQGNCYEQFF. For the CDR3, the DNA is TGTGCCAGCTCTTGGCAGGGGAATTGCTATGAGCAGTTCTTC.